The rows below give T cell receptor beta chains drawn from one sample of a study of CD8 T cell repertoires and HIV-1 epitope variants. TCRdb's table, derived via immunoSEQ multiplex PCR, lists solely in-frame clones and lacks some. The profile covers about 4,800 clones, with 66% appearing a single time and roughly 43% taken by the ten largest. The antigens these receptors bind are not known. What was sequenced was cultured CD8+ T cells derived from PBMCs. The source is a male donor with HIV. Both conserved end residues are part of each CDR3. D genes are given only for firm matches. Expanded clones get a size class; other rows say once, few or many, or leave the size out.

cdr3_aa: CAWSVGTEAFF; cdr3_nt: TGTGCCTGGAGTGTAGGCACTGAAGCTTTCTTT; j_call: TRBJ1-1; v_call: TRBV30; clone_size: few; d_call: -
cdr3_aa: CASSESGATYNEQFF; cdr3_nt: TGTGCCAGCAGCGAGAGCGGGGCTACCTACAATGAGCAGTTCTTC; j_call: TRBJ2-1; v_call: TRBV9; clone_size: -; d_call: TRBD2
cdr3_aa: CASSYSVGVLETQYF; cdr3_nt: TGTGCCAGCAGTTACTCAGTAGGGGTTTTAGAGACCCAGTACTTC; j_call: TRBJ2-5; v_call: TRBV6-6; clone_size: -; d_call: -
cdr3_aa: CAWSVDSSSGNTIYF; cdr3_nt: TGTGCCTGGAGTGTAGACTCCAGCTCTGGAAACACCATATATTTT; j_call: TRBJ1-3; v_call: TRBV30; clone_size: -; d_call: -
cdr3_aa: CASSVEGHYEQYF; cdr3_nt: TGTGCCAGCAGTGTGGAGGGACACTACGAGCAGTACTTC; j_call: TRBJ2-7; v_call: TRBV25-1; clone_size: -; d_call: -
cdr3_aa: CASSQETGFYEQYF; cdr3_nt: TGCGCCAGCAGCCAAGAGACTGGGTTCTACGAGCAGTACTTC; j_call: TRBJ2-7; v_call: TRBV4-3; clone_size: -; d_call: -
cdr3_aa: CASSLLGGTNTGELFF; cdr3_nt: TGTGCCAGCAGTTTATTGGGGGGCACGAACACCGGGGAGCTGTTTTTT; j_call: TRBJ2-2; v_call: TRBV28; clone_size: -; d_call: -
cdr3_aa: CASSRRGGAQETQYF; cdr3_nt: TGTGCCAGCAGTCGGAGGGGCGGGGCGCAAGAGACCCAGTACTTC; j_call: TRBJ2-5; v_call: TRBV6-6; clone_size: -; d_call: -
cdr3_aa: CASSLSGVATEAFF; cdr3_nt: TGTGCCAGCAGTTTATCCGGTGTCGCCACTGAAGCTTTCTTT; j_call: TRBJ1-1; v_call: TRBV27; clone_size: -; d_call: -
cdr3_aa: CASSLGPFNEKLFF; cdr3_nt: TGTGCCAGCAGCTTAGGGCCCTTTAATGAAAAACTGTTTTTT; j_call: TRBJ1-4; v_call: TRBV7-2; clone_size: -; d_call: -
cdr3_aa: CASTPGGASTDTQYF; cdr3_nt: TGTGCCAGCACCCCCGGCGGGGCAAGCACAGATACGCAGTATTTT; j_call: TRBJ2-3; v_call: TRBV6-5; clone_size: -; d_call: -
cdr3_aa: CASSQEPQMGNSPLHF; cdr3_nt: TGCGCCAGCAGCCAGGAACCCCAGATGGGTAATTCACCCCTCCACTTT; j_call: TRBJ1-6; v_call: TRBV4-3; clone_size: -; d_call: -
cdr3_aa: CASSLYSGTTSSYEQYF; cdr3_nt: TGCGCCAGCAGCTTATACAGCGGGACCACAAGCTCCTACGAGCAGTACTTC; j_call: TRBJ2-7; v_call: TRBV5-1; clone_size: medium-sized; d_call: TRBD2
cdr3_aa: CASSLGLAGGGETQYF; cdr3_nt: TGTGCCAGCAGCTTGGGACTAGCGGGGGGAGGGGAGACCCAGTACTTC; j_call: TRBJ2-5; v_call: TRBV5-4; clone_size: -; d_call: TRBD2
cdr3_aa: CASSQGAFPYEQYF; cdr3_nt: TGTGCCAGCTCACAGGGGGCATTCCCCTACGAGCAGTACTTC; j_call: TRBJ2-7; v_call: TRBV18; clone_size: -; d_call: TRBD1
cdr3_aa: CASSSLRRTGASNYGYTF; cdr3_nt: TGTGCCAGCAGCTCCCTTCGTCGGACAGGGGCGTCCAACTATGGCTACACCTTC; j_call: TRBJ1-2; v_call: TRBV11-2; clone_size: once; d_call: TRBD1
cdr3_aa: CASSVGEWGNQPQHF; cdr3_nt: TGTGCCAGTAGTGTCGGGGAATGGGGCAATCAGCCCCAGCATTTT; j_call: TRBJ1-5; v_call: TRBV19; clone_size: -; d_call: -
cdr3_aa: CASSNGGVYEQYF; cdr3_nt: TGTGCCAGCAGCAACGGGGGGGTATACGAGCAGTACTTC; j_call: TRBJ2-7; v_call: TRBV5-6; clone_size: once; d_call: TRBD2
cdr3_aa: CASSPKGQGDEQYF; cdr3_nt: TGCGCCAGCAGCCCAAAAGGACAGGGGGACGAGCAGTACTTC; j_call: TRBJ2-7; v_call: TRBV4-1; clone_size: -; d_call: TRBD1
cdr3_aa: CASSLTRDSSYEQYF; cdr3_nt: TGTGCCAGCAGCTTAACCCGGGACTCCTCCTACGAGCAGTACTTC; j_call: TRBJ2-7; v_call: TRBV7-2; clone_size: few; d_call: -
cdr3_aa: CASSLPGTGELGGYTF; cdr3_nt: TGTGCCAGCAGCTTACCAGGGACAGGGGAGCTCGGTGGCTACACCTTC; j_call: TRBJ1-2; v_call: TRBV13; clone_size: -; d_call: TRBD1
cdr3_aa: CASSLFGTGEGTDTQYF; cdr3_nt: TGTGCCAGCAGTTTATTCGGGACAGGGGAAGGGACAGATACGCAGTATTTT; j_call: TRBJ2-3; v_call: TRBV28; clone_size: -; d_call: TRBD1
cdr3_aa: CASSPGTRETQYF; cdr3_nt: TGTGCCAGCAGCCCGGGGACGCGAGAGACCCAGTACTTC; j_call: TRBJ2-5; v_call: TRBV7-8; clone_size: -; d_call: -
cdr3_aa: CASSPGTGQKQYF; cdr3_nt: TGCGCCAGCAGCCCTGGGACAGGGCAAAAGCAGTACTTC; j_call: TRBJ2-7; v_call: TRBV5-1; clone_size: -; d_call: TRBD1
cdr3_aa: CASSYKEGSYEQYF; cdr3_nt: TGTGCCAGCAGTTACAAAGAGGGCTCCTACGAGCAGTACTTC; j_call: TRBJ2-7; v_call: TRBV6-6; clone_size: few; d_call: -
cdr3_aa: CASSFGGVGEAFF; cdr3_nt: TGCGCCAGCAGCTTTGGAGGGGTCGGAGAAGCTTTCTTT; j_call: TRBJ1-1; v_call: TRBV5-1; clone_size: few; d_call: -
cdr3_aa: CARSYLPRRGNTDTQYF; cdr3_nt: TGTGCCAGAAGCTACCTACCCCGGCGGGGGAACACAGATACGCAGTATTTT; j_call: TRBJ2-3; v_call: TRBV5-3; clone_size: -; d_call: TRBD2
cdr3_aa: CASSLYPPDLNYGYTF; cdr3_nt: TGTGCCAGCAGTTTGTATCCTCCAGACCTTAACTATGGCTACACCTTC; j_call: TRBJ1-2; v_call: TRBV28; clone_size: -; d_call: -
cdr3_aa: CASSQGGPLSNQPQHF; cdr3_nt: TGTGCCAGCAGCCAAGGAGGACCTCTTAGCAATCAGCCCCAGCATTTT; j_call: TRBJ1-5; v_call: TRBV14; clone_size: -; d_call: -
cdr3_aa: CASSPAGFIYEQYF; cdr3_nt: TGTGCCAGCAGTCCAGCGGGATTCATCTACGAGCAGTACTTC; j_call: TRBJ2-7; v_call: TRBV5-5; clone_size: -; d_call: TRBD2
cdr3_aa: CASSILGTVPYNEQFF; cdr3_nt: TGTGCCAGCAGTATTCTCGGGACAGTGCCCTACAATGAGCAGTTCTTC; j_call: TRBJ2-1; v_call: TRBV27; clone_size: -; d_call: TRBD1
cdr3_aa: CASSWDYNSPLHF; cdr3_nt: TGTGCCAGCAGTTGGGATTATAATTCACCCCTCCACTTT; j_call: TRBJ1-6; v_call: TRBV28; clone_size: -; d_call: -
cdr3_aa: CASSLASVGDTQYF; cdr3_nt: TGTGCCAGCAGCTTAGCGAGCGTTGGAGATACGCAGTATTTT; j_call: TRBJ2-3; v_call: TRBV7-3; clone_size: once; d_call: -
cdr3_aa: CASSLGDSGRGGYTF; cdr3_nt: TGTGCCAGCAGCCTAGGGGACAGCGGGAGGGGTGGCTACACCTTC; j_call: TRBJ1-2; v_call: TRBV4-2; clone_size: large; d_call: TRBD1
cdr3_aa: CASSEDPQGIFQPQHF; cdr3_nt: TGTGCCAGCAGTGAAGACCCTCAGGGGATATTCCAGCCCCAGCATTTT; j_call: TRBJ1-5; v_call: TRBV6-1; clone_size: few; d_call: -
cdr3_aa: CASSQDHQTGRNTEAFF; cdr3_nt: TGTGCCAGCAGCCAAGATCATCAGACAGGGAGGAACACTGAAGCTTTCTTT; j_call: TRBJ1-1; v_call: TRBV4-2; clone_size: -; d_call: TRBD1
cdr3_aa: CASSLGDPGPPPYEQFF; cdr3_nt: TGTGCCAGCAGCTTAGGGGATCCGGGACCCCCTCCGTATGAGCAGTTCTTC; j_call: TRBJ2-1; v_call: TRBV7-9; clone_size: -; d_call: -